The clone carrying this T cell receptor (beta chain) occurred a few times. What it binds is not known. The data belong to a study of beta chain features in type 1 diabetes. Donors contributed one heparinised blood draw apiece, averaging about 116 mL. CD45RO/CCR7/CD25/CD127/CD95/CD27 sorting isolated CD4+ naive, central memory, regulatory and stem cell-like memory cells. Reverse transcribing all isolated RNA meant expressed TCRB transcripts were sequenced. The method was immunoSEQ multiplex PCR; TCRdb's version includes in-frame clones alone and lacks a portion of them. The sample lists roughly 730,000 clones, 10% to 15% occurring once. V gave up 4 bases and J gave up 3 bases, with 16 bases separating them. Germline CDR1 MGHRA, CDR2 YSYEKL. The CDR3 spans 16 residues. Study outcomes and limitations: Moderate but significant shortening of TCRB CDR3s was recorded in all four CD4+ subsets from Type 1 diabetes patients. PCR might preferentially amplify shorter templates, equally in patients and controls.

The origin of this receptor is a man aged 18 to 29 with type 1 diabetes. Sample: naive CD4+ T cells from blood. The chain couples TRBV4-1 to TRBJ1-5; no firm D call. The CDR3 sequence: CASSREGWQLNQPQHF. The CDR3 DNA reads as TGCGCCAGCAGCCGGGAAGGATGGCAGCTCAATCAGCCCCAGCATTTT.